One and the same sample provided the 26 T cell receptor beta chains below, sequenced in a study of metastatic and nonmetastatic thyroid tumors. TCRdb re-called the PCR reads through MiXCR. There are about 92,000 clones in the sample; 14% to 15% occur only once, and roughly 3.9% lies in the top ten. Treatment of any kind had been given to no patient before thyroid surgery. Sequenced sample: blood. The receptors were sampled from a female donor with papillary thyroid cancer or a benign thyroid nodule (not recorded which). Some clones in this sample may be carry-over from other donors' samples.

This clone showed up many times. This chain joins TRBV19 and TRBJ2-7; 9 bases fit TRBD2. This CDR3 has 14 residues. Germline V CDR1 and CDR2: LNHDA, SQIVND (reference sequence). V lost 8 bases to trimming and J lost 7 bases; unmatched junction nucleotides: 12. CDR3 in amino acids: CASSSGGGASEQYF. In DNA, the CDR3 is TGTGCCAGTTCGTCTGGCGGGGGGGCCAGTGAGCAGTACTTC.

This clone was seen at least ten times. CDR3 amino acids: CASSIATREGYEQYF. Written as DNA, the CDR3 is TGTGCCAGTAGTATAGCGACTAGAGAAGGCTACGAGCAGTACTTC. The J gene is TRBJ2-7, the V gene TRBV19; a possible D gene is TRBD2 (6 bases). CDR1 and CDR2 (germline): LNHDA, SQIVND (reference sequence). The germline V and J ends were trimmed by 1 base and 3 bases, with 13 bases remaining between them. This CDR3 is 15 amino acids long.

Many counts were recorded for this clone. This rearrangement joins TRBV7-9 to TRBJ2-2; tentative D call: TRBD1 (5 bases). Trimming pared 0 bases from V and 3 bases from J, leaving 5 bases between. The CDR3 contains 14 residues. Germline V gene sequence: CDR1 SEHNR, CDR2 FQNEAQ (reference sequence). The chain's CDR3 is CASSLATDTGELFF. As DNA, the CDR3 is TGTGCCAGCAGCTTAGCGACAGACACCGGGGAGCTGTTTTTT.

This clone was picked up many times. The rearrangement uses TRBV20-1 and TRBJ2-5; possibly TRBD2 for D (5 bases). Germline values: CDR1 DFQATT, CDR2 SNEGSKA (reference sequence). The CDR3 runs 15 residues. The ends were cut back, 1 base at V and 5 bases at J, with 17 bases in the middle. CDR3 region: CSARVANKPRETQYF. The DNA for the CDR3 is TGCAGTGCTAGAGTAGCGAACAAACCCCGGGAGACCCAGTACTTC.

The table lists this clone with many counts. The rearrangement joins TRBV30 to TRBJ1-1; D not certain. V lost 1 base to trimming and J lost 1 base, with 13 bases between them. The V gene's germline CDR1 is GTSNPN and CDR2 SVGIG (reference sequence). The CDR3 runs 15 residues. The CDR3 DNA is TGTGCCTGGAGTGCCCCCGGACGGGGGAACACTGAAGCTTTCTTT. It translates to CAWSAPGRGNTEAFF.

This clone was seen repeatedly, ten times or more. The rearrangement links TRBV4-1 to TRBJ2-1; D is undetermined. This CDR3 is built from 17 residues. V lost 3 bases to trimming and J lost 0 bases, with 15 bases between them. The V gene's germline CDR1 is MGHRA and CDR2 YSYEKL. CDR3 loop: CASSQKTTRYSYNEQFF. The CDR3 DNA sequence: TGCGCCAGCAGCCAGAAGACGACACGATACTCCTACAATGAGCAGTTCTTC.

This clone was picked up many times. The chain employs TRBV2 and TRBJ1-1; 8 bases are shared with TRBD1. V gave up 10 bases and J gave up 1 base; unmatched junction bases: 5. Germline assignment: CDR1 SNHLY and CDR2 FYNNEI. This CDR3 region has 13 residues. CDR3 loop: CATRDRTNTEAFF. DNA of the CDR3: TGTGCCACACGGGACAGGACGAACACTGAAGCTTTCTTT.

Notes on this clone: Possible read error: a much larger clone is one base away. The V gene is TRBV20-1, the J gene TRBJ1-2, with TRBD1 as a possible D gene (6 bases). Germline V CDR1 and CDR2: DFQATT, SNEGSKA (reference sequence). CDR3 length: 15 amino acids. Written as DNA, the CDR3 is TGCAGTTCTAGCCTAAGCCTGACAGGTAAAGGTGGCTACACCTTC. It is translated as CSSSLSLTGKGGYTF.

The chain combines TRBV18 with TRBJ2-7, with 7 bases that match TRBD1. Germline V gene sequence: CDR1 KGHSH, CDR2 LQKENI. The CDR3 runs to 14 residues. J lost 1 base, V lost 3 bases, and 3 bases had no gene match. CDR3 sequence (DNA): TGTGCCAGCTCACCCGGGACAGCGTCCTACGAGCAGTACTTC. Protein sequence: CASSPGTASYEQYF.

This clone occurred many times. The J gene is TRBJ1-1, the V gene TRBV6-1; D is uncertain. The CDR3 has 16 amino acids. The germline gives CDR1 MNHNS, CDR2 SASEGT. Trimming cost V 3 bases and J 0 bases, with 14 bases left between them. CDR3 bases: TGTGCCAGCAGTGAGTATCCCCCAGGTATGAACACTGAAGCTTTCTTT. Amino acid sequence: CASSEYPPGMNTEAFF.

At least ten counts were recorded for this clone. In DNA form, the CDR3 reads TGTGCCAGCAGTCCAAGACCTAAGACAGGGGGCTCTCGGGGCTACACCTTC. This translates into CASSPRPKTGGSRGYTF. This chain links TRBV28 with TRBJ1-2; 10 bases map to TRBD1. Losses at the gene ends were 5 bases for V and 8 bases for J; bases not matched to a gene: 17. Germline V lookup: CDR1 MDHEN, CDR2 SYDVKM. The length of the CDR3 is 17 residues.

At least ten counts were recorded for this clone. The chain has TRBV2 and TRBJ2-2, with TRBD1 matching 7 bases. The V gene end was trimmed by 11 bases and the J gene end by 6 bases; junction bases not matched to a gene: 21. The CDR3 runs to 17 residues. The V gene's germline CDR1 is SNHLY and CDR2 FYNNEI. The CDR3 region is CAVRSEGRGYDAGELFF. The CDR3 DNA is TGTGCCGTACGTTCAGAGGGCAGGGGGTACGATGCCGGGGAGCTGTTTTTT.

This clone showed up many times. The J gene is TRBJ1-3, the V gene TRBV5-5; D unresolved. V was cut by 0 bases and J by 1 base, with 8 bases left in between. The CDR3 loop spans 15 amino acids. The germline gives CDR1 SGHKS, CDR2 YYEKEE (reference sequence). The CDR3 sequence: CASSLVPRSGNTIYF. DNA for the CDR3: TGTGCCAGCAGCTTGGTTCCACGATCTGGAAACACCATATATTTT.

This clone was seen ten or more times. The chain carries TRBV7-8 and TRBJ2-7; D is unresolved. The length of the CDR3 is 14 residues. Germline V lookup: CDR1 SGHVS, CDR2 FQNEAQ. The ends were cut back, 3 bases at V and 6 bases at J, with 15 bases in the middle. Here the CDR3 reads CASSFVLESREQYF. The DNA of the CDR3 is TGTGCCAGCAGCTTCGTCCTCGAGTCTCGCGAGCAGTACTTC. The variable domain in full, completed from reference TRBV7-8 and TRBJ2-7, reads GAGVSQSPRYKVAKRGQDVALRCDPISGHVSLFWYQQALGQGPEFLTYFQNEAQLDKSGLPSDRFFAERPEGSVSTLKIQRTQQEDSAVYLCASSFVLESREQYFGPGTRLTVT.

The chain couples TRBV27 to TRBJ2-1, with a weak D call TRBD2 (6 bases). V lost 7 bases and J lost 6, with 22 bases in between. The CDR3 has 16 amino acids. Germline V lookup: CDR1 MNHEY, CDR2 SMNVEV (reference sequence). CDR3 sequence: CASIFLESGVGNEQFF. DNA for the CDR3: TGTGCCAGCATTTTTCTCGAATCGGGGGTTGGCAATGAGCAGTTCTTC.

The sample holds many counts of this clone. The gene calls are TRBV15 and TRBJ2-1; TRBD1 is a possible D gene (6 bases). Germline V CDR1 and CDR2: LNHNV, YYDKDF (reference sequence). This CDR3 comprises 13 residues. Trimming stripped 5 bases from V and 8 bases from J, with 13 bases between. The CDR3, as DNA: TGTGCCACCAGCGGTAGCAGGGGATATGAGCAGTTCTTC. Translating it yields CATSGSRGYEQFF.

There are many counts of this clone. The chain employs TRBV28 and TRBJ2-5; TRBD1 or TRBD2 may be the D gene (6 bases each). Trimming left V 2 bases short and J 4 bases short, with 20 bases between. The CDR3 extends over 17 amino acids. The germline V gene encodes CDR1 MDHEN and CDR2 SYDVKM. The CDR3 is CASSLRGAGVSLETQYF. The CDR3 nucleotides are TGTGCCAGCAGTTTAAGGGGGGCAGGGGTCAGTTTAGAGACCCAGTACTTC.

V usage is TRBV28 and J usage is TRBJ2-7; D ambiguous. Trimming took 5 bases from V and 6 from J, leaving 11 bases between them. The germline V gene has CDR1 MDHEN and CDR2 SYDVKM. The CDR3 consists of 12 residues. As DNA, the CDR3 is TGTGCCAGCAGTCCACCCCGTGTCGAGCAGTACTTC. This sequence encodes CASSPPRVEQYF.

This clone was counted many times. This sequence joins TRBV5-5 and TRBJ1-1; no clear D gene. CDR1 is SGHKS, CDR2 YYEKEE, per germline (reference sequence). Trimming removed 4 bases at V and 2 bases at J, with 12 bases between. CDR3 size: 14 residues. CDR3 sequence reads: CASSMDLGNTEAFF. The CDR3 DNA follows: TGTGCCAGCAGCATGGACCTTGGCAACACTGAAGCTTTCTTT.

Comments on this clone: At one boundary the junction diverges from the germline segment, which might be a read error. The chain uses TRBV6-2 or TRBV6-3 and TRBJ1-3, with TRBD1 as a possible D gene (5 bases). The CDR3 is 18 residues long. Germline lookup yields CDR1 MNHEY and CDR2 SVGEGT. The CDR3 region is CASSYVGVAGRAGNTIYF. The DNA of the CDR3 is TGTGCCAGCAGTTACGTTGGGGTAGCAGGGAGAGCTGGAAACACAATATACTTT.

This clone was observed at least ten times. CDR3 coding DNA: TGTGCCAGCAGTTTCCGTTCTGGTTATGGCTACACCTTC. As protein: CASSFRSGYGYTF. V usage is TRBV27 and J usage is TRBJ1-2, with D hard to call. The CDR3 totals 13 residues. Trimming stripped 3 bases from V and 5 bases from J, with 10 bases between. Germline CDR1 is MNHEY and CDR2 is SMNVEV (reference sequence).

This clone was seen ten or more times. This chain uses TRBV3-1 with TRBJ2-5; 7 positions match TRBD2. Germline V CDR1 and CDR2: LGHDT, YNNKEL (reference sequence). This CDR3 is built from 14 residues. J lost 3 bases, V lost 1 base, and 2 bases had no gene match. For the CDR3, the DNA is TGTGCCAGCAGCCAAGGGGGAGGGAAAGAGACCCAGTACTTC. This encodes CASSQGGGKETQYF.

As regards this clone: Relative to the germline gene, one junction end is altered; a read error may explain this. This chain uses TRBV4-2 with TRBJ1-1; TRBD1 is a possible D gene (5 bases). The CDR3 has 20 residues. Germline CDR1 LGHNA, CDR2 YNFKEQ. The CDR3 loop is CDSSQESGSVGPGGNTEAFF. The CDR3 DNA follows: TGTGACAGCAGCCAAGAATCCGGCAGTGTCGGGCCCGGGGGTAACACTGAAGCTTTCTTT.

This chain uses TRBV24-1 with TRBJ2-1; D perhaps matches TRBD2 (5 bases). The ends were cut back, 3 bases at V and 6 bases at J, with 8 bases in the middle. The germline gives CDR1 KGHDR, CDR2 SFDVKD. The CDR3 contains 13 residues. CDR3 nucleotides: TGTGCCACCAGTGATGTTGGACTCAATGAGCAGTTCTTC. This codes for CATSDVGLNEQFF.

This clone was seen only a few times. CDR3 DNA: TGTGCCAGCATGGGTTTAGTGGAGCCTGAAGCTTTCTTT. This sequence encodes CASMGLVEPEAFF. This sequence joins TRBV12-3 or TRBV12-4 and TRBJ1-1; D gene uncertain. The CDR3 runs 13 residues. V was clipped by 7 bases and J by 6 bases, with 15 bases between them.

This clone came up many times. The chain has TRBV5-1 and TRBJ2-7, with TRBD1 matching over 9 bases. The J segment lost 6 bases and the V segment lost 2 bases, leaving 9 bases of the junction unmatched. In germline, CDR1 is SGHRS, CDR2 YFSETQ. The CDR3 spans 15 residues. The chain's CDR3 is CASSFGTGLGREQYF. The DNA for the CDR3 is TGCGCCAGCAGCTTTGGGACAGGGTTGGGGCGCGAGCAGTACTTC.